The 20 T cell receptor beta chains in this list originate from one sample, sequenced in a study of blood T cell repertoires in COVID-19. TCRdb's table, derived via immunoSEQ multiplex PCR, lists solely in-frame clones and lacks some. Here the sample spans approximately 35,000 clones, 75% to 90% being singletons. Sequencing was carried out using peripheral blood. The origin of the receptors is a man aged 55 to 70 with active COVID-19.

The chain combines TRBV5-4 with TRBJ2-3; the D gene is possibly TRBD2 (6 bases). The CDR3 has 13 residues. Germline CDR1 reads SGHNT; CDR2 reads YYREEE (reference sequence). Trimming left V 8 bases short and J 1 base short, with 11 bases between. CDR3 DNA sequence: TGTGCCAGTCCGGGACTGCGCACAGATACGCAGTATTTT. It translates to CASPGLRTDTQYF.

V and J are TRBV6-5 and TRBJ2-1, with D possibly matching TRBD2 (6 bases). Trimming took 8 bases from V and 10 from J, leaving 24 bases between them. The CDR3 loop spans 15 amino acids. CDR1 and CDR2 from the germline V gene are MNHEY and SVGAGI. The CDR3 DNA follows: TGTGCCAGCGGTCCTTTCACGGTGACTAGTCGGGAGCAGTTCTTC. Translated: CASGPFTVTSREQFF.

The rearrangement uses TRBV5-4 and TRBJ1-1, with D possibly matching TRBD1 (6 bases). The ends were cut back, 0 bases at V and 4 bases at J, with 13 bases in the middle. This CDR3 has 15 residues. Germline assignment: CDR1 SGHNT and CDR2 YYREEE (reference sequence). The CDR3 region is CASSLARGAFTEAFF. As DNA, the CDR3 is TGTGCCAGCAGCTTGGCTCGGGGGGCTTTCACTGAAGCTTTCTTT.

This clone was seen just once. The CDR3 DNA sequence: TGTGCCAGCAGCTTAGGGACAGACAATGAGCAGTTCTTC. It specifies CASSLGTDNEQFF. The chain links TRBV7-3 to TRBJ2-1, with TRBD1 identical over 7 bases. V gave up 2 bases and J gave up 5 bases; unmatched junction bases: 0. Germline CDR1 reads SGHTA; CDR2 reads FQGTGA. The CDR3 runs to 13 residues.

V gene TRBV10-1 combines with J gene TRBJ1-2; the D gene is possibly TRBD1 (5 bases). The ends were cut back, 7 bases at V and 1 base at J, with 19 bases in the middle. The CDR3 is made up of 16 amino acids. Germline V lookup: CDR1 WNHNN, CDR2 SYGVQD (reference sequence). The CDR3 is CASTFARAGRNYGYTF. CDR3 nucleotide sequence: TGCGCCAGCACCTTCGCCCGGGCAGGGCGTAACTATGGCTACACCTTC.

The chain carries TRBV6-6 and TRBJ2-1; 7 bases are shared with TRBD2. The CDR3 spans 15 residues. Unmatched junction bases numbered 2, after V lost 2 bases and J lost 1 base. The germline V gene has CDR1 MNHNY and CDR2 SVGAGI (reference sequence). The CDR3 protein is CASSYVGGSYNEQFF. CDR3 sequence (DNA): TGTGCCAGCAGTTACGTGGGAGGGTCCTACAATGAGCAGTTCTTC.

The CDR3, as DNA: TGTGCCAGCAGCCGGGATAGGGAAGAGACCCAGTACTTC. It specifies CASSRDREETQYF. The chain employs TRBV11-2 and TRBJ2-5; possible D gene TRBD2, 5 bases. Trimming took 5 bases from V and 3 from J, leaving 10 bases between them. Germline-derived CDR1 and CDR2 are SGHAT and FQNNGV. The CDR3 extends over 13 amino acids.

The chain couples TRBV7-8 to TRBJ2-3; the D gene is possibly TRBD1 (5 bases). The CDR3 has 15 amino acids. Germline loops: CDR1 SGHVS, CDR2 FQNEAQ. The V end was cut by 2 bases, the J end by 7 bases, with 16 bases between. CDR3 nucleotides: TGTGCCAGCAGCTTACAGGCAGGGTCACAGAATACGCAGTATTTT. It specifies CASSLQAGSQNTQYF.

J is TRBJ2-1 and V is TRBV19, with D possibly being TRBD2 (5 bases). The CDR3 consists of 15 residues. Trimming removed 3 bases at V and 2 bases at J, with 11 bases between. Germline V CDR1 and CDR2: LNHDA, SQIVND (reference sequence). CDR3 sequence: CASSMRVGPYNEQFF. CDR3 nucleotides: TGTGCCAGTAGTATGAGGGTTGGCCCCTACAATGAGCAGTTCTTC.

V gene TRBV11-3 combines with J gene TRBJ2-5; no clear D gene. CDR1 is SGHNT and CDR2 is YENEEA in the germline V gene. The CDR3 covers 15 residues. The V gene lost 3 bases and the J gene lost 3 bases, with 14 bases spanning the gap. The chain's CDR3 is CASSFGSRPEETQYF. DNA for the CDR3: TGTGCCAGCAGCTTCGGGTCGCGCCCCGAAGAGACCCAGTACTTC.

The CDR3 spells CASSTQGLAGGHQETQYF. The CDR3 nucleotides read TGCGCCAGCAGCACCCAAGGACTAGCGGGAGGCCACCAAGAGACCCAGTACTTC. The chain uses TRBV5-1 and TRBJ2-5; 14 bases agree with TRBD2. V shed 4 bases, J shed 0 bases, and the junction held 8 bases outside the gene matches. Germline V gene lookup returns CDR1 SGHRS and CDR2 YFSETQ. This CDR3 has 18 residues.

V and J are TRBV3-1 (or the pseudogene TRBV3-2) and TRBJ2-1, with 12 bases matching TRBD2. Germline CDR1 and CDR2: LGHDT and YNNKEL (reference sequence). The V and J ends lost 4 bases and 6 bases, in that order; junction bases with no gene match: 7. This CDR3 contains 16 residues. The CDR3 DNA reads TGTGCCAGCAGCCTCCAGACTAGCGGGAGAGCCAATGAGCAGTTCTTC. Encoded protein: CASSLQTSGRANEQFF.

This chain links TRBV4-2 with TRBJ2-7; D gene uncertain. The CDR3 has 14 amino acids. Germline CDR1 LGHNA, CDR2 YNFKEQ. With 0 bases removed from V and 2 bases from J, the gap between germline ends came to 8 bases. CDR3 region: CASSQEGGTYEQYF. The CDR3 DNA follows: TGTGCCAGCAGCCAAGAAGGCGGCACCTACGAGCAGTACTTC.

The genes are TRBV18 and TRBJ2-1; D may be TRBD2 (6 bases). Deletions cut 2 bases from V and 15 bases from J, with 20 bases between. Per germline, CDR1 KGHSH and CDR2 LQKENI. This CDR3 is built from 14 residues. The CDR3 sequence is CASSPSRQTRDLFF. The DNA of the CDR3 is TGTGCCAGCTCACCATCTAGACAGACCAGGGACTTGTTCTTC.

The chain combines TRBV7-2 with TRBJ2-5; the match to TRBD2 covers 11 bases. Germline CDR1 is SGHTA and CDR2 is FQGNSA. V was clipped by 1 base and J by 2 bases; unmatched bases: 0. There are 15 residues in the CDR3. CDR3 nucleotides: TGTGCCAGCAGCTTAGTAGCGGGAGGGCAAGAGACCCAGTACTTC. Translated: CASSLVAGGQETQYF.

The chain joins TRBV28 to TRBJ2-1; 8 bases are a match to TRBD2. Germline CDR1 and CDR2: MDHEN and SYDVKM. The junction had 2 bases not matched to a gene; V was cut back by 1 base and J by 3 bases. This CDR3 spans 15 amino acids. CDR3 in DNA: TGTGCCAGCAGTTTATCGGGGGGGCGCTACAATGAGCAGTTCTTC. It is translated as CASSLSGGRYNEQFF.

This clone was observed once. The chain is built from TRBV20-1 and TRBJ2-2; TRBD2 is a possible D gene (5 bases). Germline V gene sequence: CDR1 DFQATT, CDR2 SNEGSKA (reference sequence). This CDR3 has 11 amino acids. Trimming removed 5 bases at V and 10 bases at J, with 11 bases between. The CDR3 loop is CSAPQEVELFF. The CDR3 DNA reads as TGCAGTGCTCCCCAGGAGGTGGAGCTGTTTTTT.

The chain employs TRBV7-2 and TRBJ1-6; D gene uncertain. Trimming took 1 base from V and 0 from J, leaving 10 bases between them. Germline V CDR1 and CDR2: SGHTA, FQGNSA. The CDR3 loop spans 17 amino acids. This CDR3 reads CASSLVGSSSYNSPLHF. The DNA for the CDR3 is TGTGCCAGCAGCTTAGTTGGTTCGAGCTCCTATAATTCACCCCTCCACTTT.

Here the CDR3 reads CASSLRLAGHNEQFF. In DNA, the CDR3 is TGTGCCAGCAGCTTGAGGCTAGCGGGCCACAATGAGCAGTTCTTC. The genes are TRBV5-4 and TRBJ2-1; 8 nucleotides align to TRBD2. Germline CDR1 is SGHNT and CDR2 is YYREEE (reference sequence). This CDR3 has 15 amino acids. V lost 1 base, J lost 5 bases, and 5 bases stayed unmatched.

This chain connects TRBV15 to TRBJ2-1; 7 nucleotides align to TRBD2. Per the germline V gene, CDR1 is LNHNV and CDR2 is YYDKDF (reference sequence). The J segment lost 1 base and the V segment lost 0 bases, leaving 0 bases of the junction unmatched. The CDR3 runs to 15 residues. Written as DNA, the CDR3 is TGTGCCACCAGCAGAGATAGCGGGTCCTACAATGAGCAGTTCTTC. Translated, it gives CATSRDSGSYNEQFF.